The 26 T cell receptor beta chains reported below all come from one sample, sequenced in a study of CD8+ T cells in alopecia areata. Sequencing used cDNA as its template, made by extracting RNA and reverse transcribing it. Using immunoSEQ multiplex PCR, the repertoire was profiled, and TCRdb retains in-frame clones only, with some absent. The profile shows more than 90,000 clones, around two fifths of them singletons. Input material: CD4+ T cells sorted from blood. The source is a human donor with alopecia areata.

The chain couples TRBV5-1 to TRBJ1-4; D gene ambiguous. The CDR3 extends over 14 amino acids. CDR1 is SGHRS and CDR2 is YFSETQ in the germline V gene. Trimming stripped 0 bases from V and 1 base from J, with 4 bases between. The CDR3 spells CASSLGGTNEKLFF. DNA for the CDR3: TGCGCCAGCAGCTTGGGCGGAACTAATGAAAAACTGTTTTTT.

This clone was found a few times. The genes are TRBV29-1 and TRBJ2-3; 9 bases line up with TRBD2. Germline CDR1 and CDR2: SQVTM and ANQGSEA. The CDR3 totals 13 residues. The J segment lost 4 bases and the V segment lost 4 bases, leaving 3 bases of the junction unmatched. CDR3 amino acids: CSVARTSADTQYF. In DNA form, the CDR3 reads TGCAGCGTTGCCCGGACTAGCGCAGATACGCAGTATTTT.

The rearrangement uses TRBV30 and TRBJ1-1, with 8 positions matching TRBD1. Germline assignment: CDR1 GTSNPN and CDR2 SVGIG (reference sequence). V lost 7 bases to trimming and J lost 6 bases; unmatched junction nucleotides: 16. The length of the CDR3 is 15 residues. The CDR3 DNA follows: TGTGCCTTGTGGAGTCAGGGGGCAATTCGGGCTGAAGCTTTCTTT. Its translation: CALWSQGAIRAEAFF. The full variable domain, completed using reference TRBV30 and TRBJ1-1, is SQTIHQWPATLVQPVGSPLSLECTVEGTSNPNLYWYRQAAGRGLQLLFYSVGIGQISSEVPQNLSASRPQDRQFILSSKKLLLSDSGFYLCALWSQGAIRAEAFFGQGTRLTVV.

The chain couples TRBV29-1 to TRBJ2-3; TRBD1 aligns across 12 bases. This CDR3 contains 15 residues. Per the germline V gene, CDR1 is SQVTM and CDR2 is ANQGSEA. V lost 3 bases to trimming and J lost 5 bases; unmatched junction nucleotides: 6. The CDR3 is CSVDPGQGAIDTQYF. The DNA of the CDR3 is TGCAGCGTTGATCCGGGACAGGGGGCTATAGATACGCAGTATTTT.

The CDR3 region is CAWSRGMNTEAFF. DNA for the CDR3: TGTGCCTGGAGTAGGGGGATGAACACTGAAGCTTTCTTT. The chain combines TRBV30 with TRBJ1-1; maybe TRBD1 (6 bases). The CDR3 contains 13 residues. Trimming cost V 2 bases and J 0 bases, with 7 bases left between them. The germline V gene has CDR1 GTSNPN and CDR2 SVGIG (reference sequence).

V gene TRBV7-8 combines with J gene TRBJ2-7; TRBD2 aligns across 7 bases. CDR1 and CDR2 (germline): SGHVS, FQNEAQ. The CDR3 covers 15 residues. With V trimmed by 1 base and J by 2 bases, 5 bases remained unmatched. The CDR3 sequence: CASSLVQGGTYEQYF. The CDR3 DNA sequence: TGTGCCAGCAGCTTAGTGCAGGGAGGGACCTACGAGCAGTACTTC.

CDR3 amino acids: CSVEGTANTGELFF. The DNA of the CDR3 is TGCAGCGTTGAAGGGACGGCCAACACCGGGGAGCTGTTTTTT. The chain has TRBV29-1 and TRBJ2-2; D is undetermined. Germline V CDR1 and CDR2: SQVTM, ANQGSEA. Trimming removed 1 base at V and 2 bases at J, with 8 bases between. This CDR3 has 14 residues.

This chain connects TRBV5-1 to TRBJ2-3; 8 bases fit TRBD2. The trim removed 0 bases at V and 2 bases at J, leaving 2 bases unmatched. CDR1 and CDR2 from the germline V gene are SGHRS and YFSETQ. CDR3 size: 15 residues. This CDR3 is CASSLEAGDTDTQYF. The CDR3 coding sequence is TGCGCCAGCAGCTTGGAAGCGGGAGACACAGATACGCAGTATTTT.

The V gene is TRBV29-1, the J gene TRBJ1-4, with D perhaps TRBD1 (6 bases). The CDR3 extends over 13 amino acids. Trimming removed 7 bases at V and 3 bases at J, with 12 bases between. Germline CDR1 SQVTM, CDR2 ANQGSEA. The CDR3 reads CSAAGQSNEKLFF. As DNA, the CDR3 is TGCAGCGCTGCAGGACAGTCTAATGAAAAACTGTTTTTT.

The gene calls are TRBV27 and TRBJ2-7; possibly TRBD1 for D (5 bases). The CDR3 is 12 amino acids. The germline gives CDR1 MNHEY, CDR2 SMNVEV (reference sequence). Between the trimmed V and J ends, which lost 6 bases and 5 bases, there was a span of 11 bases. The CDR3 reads CASSRTGNEQYF. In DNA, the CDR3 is TGTGCCAGCAGCCGTACAGGCAACGAGCAGTACTTC.

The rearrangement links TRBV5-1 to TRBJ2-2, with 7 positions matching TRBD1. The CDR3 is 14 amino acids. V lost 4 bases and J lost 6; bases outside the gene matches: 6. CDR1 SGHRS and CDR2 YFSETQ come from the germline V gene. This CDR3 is CASSTDREAGELFF. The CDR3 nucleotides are TGCGCCAGCAGCACCGACAGGGAAGCCGGGGAGCTGTTTTTT.

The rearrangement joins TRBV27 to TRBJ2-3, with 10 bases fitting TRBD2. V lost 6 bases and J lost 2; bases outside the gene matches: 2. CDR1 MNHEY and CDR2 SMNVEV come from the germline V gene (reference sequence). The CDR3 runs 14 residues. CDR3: CASSLAGVTDTQYF. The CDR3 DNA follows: TGTGCCAGCAGCCTAGCGGGGGTCACAGATACGCAGTATTTT.

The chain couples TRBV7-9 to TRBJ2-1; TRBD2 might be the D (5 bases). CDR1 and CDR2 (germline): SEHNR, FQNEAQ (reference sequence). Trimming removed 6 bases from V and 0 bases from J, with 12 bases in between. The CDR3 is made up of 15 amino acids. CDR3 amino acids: CASSRSGTSYNEQFF. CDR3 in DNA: TGTGCCAGCAGTCGCAGCGGAACCTCCTACAATGAGCAGTTCTTC.

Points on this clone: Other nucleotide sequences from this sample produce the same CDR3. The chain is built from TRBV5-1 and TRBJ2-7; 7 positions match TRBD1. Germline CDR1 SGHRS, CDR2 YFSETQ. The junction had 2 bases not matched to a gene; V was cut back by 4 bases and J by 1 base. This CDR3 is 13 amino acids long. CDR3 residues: CASSPGQSYEQYF. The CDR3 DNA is TGCGCCAGCAGCCCGGGACAGTCCTACGAGCAGTACTTC. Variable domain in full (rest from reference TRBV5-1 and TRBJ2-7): KAGVTQTPRYLIKTRGQQVTLSCSPISGHRSVSWYQQTPGQGLQFLFEYFSETQRNKGNFPGRFSGRQFSNSRSEMNVSTLELGDSALYLCASSPGQSYEQYFGPGTRLTVT.

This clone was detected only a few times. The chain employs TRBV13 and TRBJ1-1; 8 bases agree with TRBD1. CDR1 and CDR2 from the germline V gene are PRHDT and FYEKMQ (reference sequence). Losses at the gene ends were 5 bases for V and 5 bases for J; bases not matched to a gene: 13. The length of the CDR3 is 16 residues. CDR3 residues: CASSIPDRDGSTEAFF. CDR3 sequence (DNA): TGTGCCAGCAGCATCCCGGACAGGGACGGTAGTACTGAAGCTTTCTTT.

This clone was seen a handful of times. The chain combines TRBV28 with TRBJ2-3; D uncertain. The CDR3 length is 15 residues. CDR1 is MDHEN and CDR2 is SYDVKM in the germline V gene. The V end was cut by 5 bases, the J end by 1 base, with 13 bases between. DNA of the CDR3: TGTGCCAGCAGTACTACAAGGGATCGCACAGATACGCAGTATTTT. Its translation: CASSTTRDRTDTQYF.

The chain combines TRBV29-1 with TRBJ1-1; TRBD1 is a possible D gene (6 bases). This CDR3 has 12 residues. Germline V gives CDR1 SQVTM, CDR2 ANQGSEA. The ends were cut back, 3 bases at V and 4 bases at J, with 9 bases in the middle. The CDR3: CSVDRGSTEAFF. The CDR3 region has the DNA TGCAGCGTTGACAGGGGAAGCACTGAAGCTTTCTTT.

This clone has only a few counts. DNA for the CDR3: TGTGCCAGCAGAGAAACCCCACCCGGGACAGGGCTTCGCGGGTCCTACGAGCAGTACTTC. This translates into CASRETPPGTGLRGSYEQYF. The chain recombines TRBV21-1 with TRBJ2-7; TRBD1, as called in the table, went unchecked against the DNA. TRBV21-1 is flagged as a pseudogene. CDR3 length: 20 amino acids.

CDR3 nucleotide sequence: TGTGCCAGCAGCTTGGTTTCAGGGTACGAGGCCCAGTACTTC. Amino acid sequence: CASSLVSGYEAQYF. The chain links TRBV5-4 to TRBJ2-5, with D possibly TRBD1 on 5 matching bases. Trimming removed 0 bases from V and 9 bases from J, with 15 bases in between. This CDR3 comprises 14 residues. Germline V lookup: CDR1 SGHNT, CDR2 YYREEE (reference sequence).

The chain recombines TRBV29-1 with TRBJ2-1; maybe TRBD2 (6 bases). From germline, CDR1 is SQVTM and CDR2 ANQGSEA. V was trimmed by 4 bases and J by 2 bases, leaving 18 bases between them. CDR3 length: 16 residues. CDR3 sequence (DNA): TGCAGCGTTGCCCGAAGGTCTAGCGTCCCCTACAATGAGCAGTTCTTC. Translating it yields CSVARRSSVPYNEQFF.

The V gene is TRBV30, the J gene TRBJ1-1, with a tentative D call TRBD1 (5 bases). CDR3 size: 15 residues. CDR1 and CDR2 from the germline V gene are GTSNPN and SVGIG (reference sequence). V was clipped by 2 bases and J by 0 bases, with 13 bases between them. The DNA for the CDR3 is TGTGCCTGGAGTCGACAGCCTCTCATGAACACTGAAGCTTTCTTT. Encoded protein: CAWSRQPLMNTEAFF. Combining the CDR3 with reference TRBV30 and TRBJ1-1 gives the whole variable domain SQTIHQWPATLVQPVGSPLSLECTVEGTSNPNLYWYRQAAGRGLQLLFYSVGIGQISSEVPQNLSASRPQDRQFILSSKKLLLSDSGFYLCAWSRQPLMNTEAFFGQGTRLTVV.

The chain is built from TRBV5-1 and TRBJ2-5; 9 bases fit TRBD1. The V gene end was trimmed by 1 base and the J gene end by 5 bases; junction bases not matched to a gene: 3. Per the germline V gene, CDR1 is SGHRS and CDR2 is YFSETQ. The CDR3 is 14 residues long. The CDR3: CASSLTGGEETQYF. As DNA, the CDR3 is TGCGCCAGCAGCTTGACAGGGGGCGAGGAGACCCAGTACTTC.

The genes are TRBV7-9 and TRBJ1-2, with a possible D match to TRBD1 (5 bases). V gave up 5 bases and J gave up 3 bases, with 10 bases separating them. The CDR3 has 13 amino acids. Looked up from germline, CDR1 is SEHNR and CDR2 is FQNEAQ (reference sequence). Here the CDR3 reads CASSPQGDYGYTF. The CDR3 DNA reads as TGTGCCAGCAGCCCGCAGGGCGACTATGGCTACACCTTC.

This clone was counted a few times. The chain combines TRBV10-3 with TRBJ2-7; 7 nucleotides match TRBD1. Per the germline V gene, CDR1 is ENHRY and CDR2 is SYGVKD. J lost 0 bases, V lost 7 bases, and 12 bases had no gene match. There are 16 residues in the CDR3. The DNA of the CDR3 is TGTGCCATCAAATCCGGGACAGAGCCCAACTCCTACGAGCAGTACTTC. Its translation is CAIKSGTEPNSYEQYF.

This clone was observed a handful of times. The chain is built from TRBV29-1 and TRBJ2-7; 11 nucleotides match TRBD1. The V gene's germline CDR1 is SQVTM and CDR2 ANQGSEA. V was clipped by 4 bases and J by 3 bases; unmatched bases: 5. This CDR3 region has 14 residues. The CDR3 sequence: CSVGPGQGVYEQYF. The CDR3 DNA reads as TGCAGCGTTGGACCGGGACAGGGGGTCTACGAGCAGTACTTC.

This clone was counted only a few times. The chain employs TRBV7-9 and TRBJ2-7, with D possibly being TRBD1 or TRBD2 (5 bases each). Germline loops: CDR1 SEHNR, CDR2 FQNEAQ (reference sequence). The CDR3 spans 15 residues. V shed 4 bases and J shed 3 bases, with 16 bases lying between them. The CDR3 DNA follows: TGTGCCAGCAGCTACGGGGACGTGGTGGGCTACGAGCAGTACTTC. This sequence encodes CASSYGDVVGYEQYF.